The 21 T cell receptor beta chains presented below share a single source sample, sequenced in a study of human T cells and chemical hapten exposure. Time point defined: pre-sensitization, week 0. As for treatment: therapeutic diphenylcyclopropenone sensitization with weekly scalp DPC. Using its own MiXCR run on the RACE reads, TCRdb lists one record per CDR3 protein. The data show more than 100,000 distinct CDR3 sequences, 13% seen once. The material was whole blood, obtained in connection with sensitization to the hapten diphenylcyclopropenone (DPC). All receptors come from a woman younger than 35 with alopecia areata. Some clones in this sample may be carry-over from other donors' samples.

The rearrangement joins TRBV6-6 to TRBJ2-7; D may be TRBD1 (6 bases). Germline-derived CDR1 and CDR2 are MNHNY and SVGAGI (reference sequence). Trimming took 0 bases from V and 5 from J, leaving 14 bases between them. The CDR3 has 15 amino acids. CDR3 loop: CASSYSLTGWDEQYF. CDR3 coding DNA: TGTGCCAGCAGTTACTCCCTGACAGGATGGGACGAGCAGTACTTC.

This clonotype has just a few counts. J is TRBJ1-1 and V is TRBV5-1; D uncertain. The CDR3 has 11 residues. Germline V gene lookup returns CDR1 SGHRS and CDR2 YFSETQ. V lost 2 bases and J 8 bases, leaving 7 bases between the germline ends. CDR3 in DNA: TGCGCCAGCAGCTTTTTAAACGAAGCTTTCTTT. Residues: CASSFLNEAFF. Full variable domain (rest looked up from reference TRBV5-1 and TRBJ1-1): KAGVTQTPRYLIKTRGQQVTLSCSPISGHRSVSWYQQTPGQGLQFLFEYFSETQRNKGNFPGRFSGRQFSNSRSEMNVSTLELGDSALYLCASSFLNEAFFGQGTRLTVV.

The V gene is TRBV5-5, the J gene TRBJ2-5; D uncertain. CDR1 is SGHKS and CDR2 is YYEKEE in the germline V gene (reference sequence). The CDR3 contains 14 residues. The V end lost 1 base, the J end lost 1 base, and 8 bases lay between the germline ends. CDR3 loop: CASSLMGIQETQYF. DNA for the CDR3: TGTGCCAGCAGCTTGATGGGGATCCAAGAGACCCAGTACTTC.

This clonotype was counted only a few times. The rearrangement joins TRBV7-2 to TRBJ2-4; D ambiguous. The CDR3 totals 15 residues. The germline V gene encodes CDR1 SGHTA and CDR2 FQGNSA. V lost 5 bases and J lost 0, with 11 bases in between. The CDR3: CASSPNSVAKNIQYF. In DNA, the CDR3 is TGTGCCAGCAGCCCAAACTCCGTAGCCAAAAACATTCAGTACTTC. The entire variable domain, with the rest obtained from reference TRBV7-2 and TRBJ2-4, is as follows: GAGVSQSPSNKVTEKGKDVELRCDPISGHTALYWYRQSLGQGLEFLIYFQGNSAPDKSGLPSDRFSAERTGGSVSTLTIQRTQQEDSAVYLCASSPNSVAKNIQYFGAGTRLSVL.

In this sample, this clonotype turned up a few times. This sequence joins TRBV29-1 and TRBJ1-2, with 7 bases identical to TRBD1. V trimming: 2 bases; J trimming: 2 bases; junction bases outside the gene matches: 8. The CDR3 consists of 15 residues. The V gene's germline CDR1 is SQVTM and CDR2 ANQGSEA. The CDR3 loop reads CSVEPRLTGNYGYTF. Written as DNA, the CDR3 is TGCAGCGTTGAACCCCGGCTGACAGGGAACTATGGCTACACCTTC. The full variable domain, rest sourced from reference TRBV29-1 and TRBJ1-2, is SAVISQKPSRDICQRGTSLTIQCQVDSQVTMMFWYRQQPGQSLTLIATANQGSEATYESGFVIDKFPISRPNLTFSTLTVSNMSPEDSSIYLCSVEPRLTGNYGYTFGSGTRLTVV.

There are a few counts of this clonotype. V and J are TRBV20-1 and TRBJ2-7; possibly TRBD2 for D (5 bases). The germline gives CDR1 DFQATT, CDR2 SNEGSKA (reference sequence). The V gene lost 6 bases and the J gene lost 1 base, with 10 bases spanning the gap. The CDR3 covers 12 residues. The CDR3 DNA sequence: TGCAGTGCAGAGACTACTTCCTACGAGCAGTACTTC. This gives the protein CSAETTSYEQYF.

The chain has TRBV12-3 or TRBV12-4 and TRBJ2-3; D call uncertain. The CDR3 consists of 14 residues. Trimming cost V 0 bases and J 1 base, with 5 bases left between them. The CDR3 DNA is TGTGCCAGCAGTTTAGCGTTCCGCACAGATACGCAGTATTTT. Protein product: CASSLAFRTDTQYF.

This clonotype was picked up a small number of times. CDR3 in DNA: TGCGCCAGCAGCCAAGATATGGACCAAGAGACCCAGTACTTC. It is translated as CASSQDMDQETQYF. The chain combines TRBV4-1 with TRBJ2-5; no clear D gene. CDR1 and CDR2 from the germline V gene are MGHRA and YSYEKL. The CDR3 is made up of 14 amino acids. V lost 0 bases and J lost 0, with 5 bases in between.

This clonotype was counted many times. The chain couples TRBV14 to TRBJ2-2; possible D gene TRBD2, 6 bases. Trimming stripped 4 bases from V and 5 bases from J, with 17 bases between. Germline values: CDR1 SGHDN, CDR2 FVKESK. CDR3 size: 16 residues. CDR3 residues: CASSLRASVGTGELFF. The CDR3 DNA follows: TGTGCCAGCAGCCTAAGGGCTAGCGTGGGGACCGGGGAGCTGTTTTTT. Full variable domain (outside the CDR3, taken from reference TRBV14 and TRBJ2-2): EAGVTQFPSHSVIEKGQTVTLRCDPISGHDNLYWYRRVMGKEIKFLLHFVKESKQDESGMPNNRFLAERTGGTYSTLKVQPAELEDSGVYFCASSLRASVGTGELFFGEGSRLTVL.

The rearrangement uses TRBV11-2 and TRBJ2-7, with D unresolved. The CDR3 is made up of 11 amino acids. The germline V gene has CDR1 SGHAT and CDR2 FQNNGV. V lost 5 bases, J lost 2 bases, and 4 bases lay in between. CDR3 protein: CASSRAYEQYF. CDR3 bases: TGTGCCAGCAGCCGGGCCTACGAGCAGTACTTC.

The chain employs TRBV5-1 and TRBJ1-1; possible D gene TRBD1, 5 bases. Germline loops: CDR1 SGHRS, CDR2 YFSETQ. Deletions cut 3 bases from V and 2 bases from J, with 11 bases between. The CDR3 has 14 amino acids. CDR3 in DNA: TGCGCCAGCAGCTCCAGGGAGCTAAACACTGAAGCTTTCTTT. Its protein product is CASSSRELNTEAFF.

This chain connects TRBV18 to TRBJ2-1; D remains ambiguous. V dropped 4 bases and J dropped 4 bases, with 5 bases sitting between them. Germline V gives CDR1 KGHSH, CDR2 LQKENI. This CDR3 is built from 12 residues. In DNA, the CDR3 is TGTGCCAGCTCACAGGGTTACAATGAGCAGTTCTTC. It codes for CASSQGYNEQFF.

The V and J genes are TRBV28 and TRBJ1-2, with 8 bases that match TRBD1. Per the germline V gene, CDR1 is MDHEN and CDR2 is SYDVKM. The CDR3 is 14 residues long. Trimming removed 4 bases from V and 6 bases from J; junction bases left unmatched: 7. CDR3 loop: CASSWDRRRDGYTF. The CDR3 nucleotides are TGTGCCAGCAGTTGGGACAGGCGGAGGGATGGCTACACCTTC.

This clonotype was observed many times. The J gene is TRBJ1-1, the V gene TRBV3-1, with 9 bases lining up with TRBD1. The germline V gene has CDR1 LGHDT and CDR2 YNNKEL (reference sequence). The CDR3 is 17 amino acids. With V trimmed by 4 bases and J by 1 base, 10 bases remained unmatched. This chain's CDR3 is CASSLRTGGVGNTEAFF. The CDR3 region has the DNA TGTGCCAGCAGCCTGCGAACAGGGGGCGTAGGGAACACTGAAGCTTTCTTT.

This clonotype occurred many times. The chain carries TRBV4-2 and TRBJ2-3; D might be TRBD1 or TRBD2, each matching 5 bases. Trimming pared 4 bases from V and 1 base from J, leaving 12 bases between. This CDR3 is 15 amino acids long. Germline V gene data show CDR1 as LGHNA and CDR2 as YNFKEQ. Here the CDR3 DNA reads TGTGCCAGCAGCCGTCGGGACGGAGGCACAGATACGCAGTATTTT. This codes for CASSRRDGGTDTQYF.

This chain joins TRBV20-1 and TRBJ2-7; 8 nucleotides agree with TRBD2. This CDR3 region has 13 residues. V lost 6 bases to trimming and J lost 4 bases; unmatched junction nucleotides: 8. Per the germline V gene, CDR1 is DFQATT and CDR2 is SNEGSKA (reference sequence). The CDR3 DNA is TGCAGTGCCCGCGGGACTAGGGTGTACGAGCAGTACTTC. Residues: CSARGTRVYEQYF.

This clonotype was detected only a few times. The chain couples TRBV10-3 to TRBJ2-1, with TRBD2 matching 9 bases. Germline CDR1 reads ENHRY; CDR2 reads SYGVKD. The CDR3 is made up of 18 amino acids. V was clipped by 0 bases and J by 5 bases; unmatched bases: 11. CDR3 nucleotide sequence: TGTGCCATCAGTGAGTCAACGGCTAGCGGGGCGGGTAACAATGAGCAGTTCTTC. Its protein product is CAISESTASGAGNNEQFF.

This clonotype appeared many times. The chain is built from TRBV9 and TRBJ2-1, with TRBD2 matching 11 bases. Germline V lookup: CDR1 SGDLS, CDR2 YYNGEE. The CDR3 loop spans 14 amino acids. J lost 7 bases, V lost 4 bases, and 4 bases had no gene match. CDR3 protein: CASSFSGGANEQFF. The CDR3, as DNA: TGTGCCAGCAGCTTTAGCGGGGGGGCGAATGAGCAGTTCTTC.

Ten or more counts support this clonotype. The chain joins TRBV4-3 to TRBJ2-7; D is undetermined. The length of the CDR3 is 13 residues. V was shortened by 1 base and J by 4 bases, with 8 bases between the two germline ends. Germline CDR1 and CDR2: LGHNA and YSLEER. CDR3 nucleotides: TGCGCCAGCAGCCAAGCGCAAACTTACGAGCAGTACTTC. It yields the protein CASSQAQTYEQYF.

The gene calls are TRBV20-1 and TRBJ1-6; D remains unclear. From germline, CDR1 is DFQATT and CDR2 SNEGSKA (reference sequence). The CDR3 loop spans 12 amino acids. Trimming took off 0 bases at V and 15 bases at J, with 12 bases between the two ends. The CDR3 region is CSAREVPFGLHF. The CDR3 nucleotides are TGCAGTGCTAGAGAGGTTCCCTTTGGCCTCCACTTT.

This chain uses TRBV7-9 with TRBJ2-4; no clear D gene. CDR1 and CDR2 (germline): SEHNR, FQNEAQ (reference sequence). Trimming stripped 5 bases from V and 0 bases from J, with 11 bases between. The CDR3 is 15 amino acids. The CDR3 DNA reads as TGTGCCAGCAGCAACCGTTCAGTAGCCAAAAACATTCAGTACTTC. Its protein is CASSNRSVAKNIQYF. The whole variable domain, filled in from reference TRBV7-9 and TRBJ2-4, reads DTGVSQNPRHKITKRGQNVTFRCDPISEHNRLYWYRQTLGQGPEFLTYFQNEAQLEKSRLLSDRFSAERPKGSFSTLEIQRTEQGDSAMYLCASSNRSVAKNIQYFGAGTRLSVL.